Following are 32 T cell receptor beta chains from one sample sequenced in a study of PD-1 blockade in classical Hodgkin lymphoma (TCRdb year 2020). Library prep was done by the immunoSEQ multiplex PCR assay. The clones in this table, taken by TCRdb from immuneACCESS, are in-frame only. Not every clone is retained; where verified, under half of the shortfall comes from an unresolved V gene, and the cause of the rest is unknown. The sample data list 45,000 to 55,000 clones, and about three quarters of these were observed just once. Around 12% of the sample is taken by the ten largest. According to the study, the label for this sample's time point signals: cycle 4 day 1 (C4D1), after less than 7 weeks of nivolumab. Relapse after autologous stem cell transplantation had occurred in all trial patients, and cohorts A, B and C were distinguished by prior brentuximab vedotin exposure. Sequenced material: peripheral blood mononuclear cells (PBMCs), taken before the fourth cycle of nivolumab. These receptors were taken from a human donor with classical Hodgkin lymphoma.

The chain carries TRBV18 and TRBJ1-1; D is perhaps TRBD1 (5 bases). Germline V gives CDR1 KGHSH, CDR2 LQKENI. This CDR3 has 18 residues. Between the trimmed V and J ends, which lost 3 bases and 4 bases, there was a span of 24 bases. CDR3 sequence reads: CASSPNLGGLQSSTEAFF. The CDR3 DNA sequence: TGTGCCAGCTCACCGAATTTGGGGGGGTTGCAGAGTTCCACTGAAGCTTTCTTT.

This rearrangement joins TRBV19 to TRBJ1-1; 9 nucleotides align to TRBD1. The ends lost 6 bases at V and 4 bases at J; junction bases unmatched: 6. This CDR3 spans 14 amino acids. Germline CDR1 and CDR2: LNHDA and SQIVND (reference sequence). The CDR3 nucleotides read TGTGCCAGTAGCCCGGGACAGGGAACCACTGAAGCTTTCTTT. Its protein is CASSPGQGTTEAFF.

The CDR3 reads CASRSALGPSGNTIYF. The CDR3 DNA reads as TGTGCCAGCAGATCAGCTTTGGGGCCCTCTGGAAACACCATATATTTT. The chain carries TRBV2 and TRBJ1-3, with D possibly matching TRBD1 (5 bases). Per germline, CDR1 SNHLY and CDR2 FYNNEI. This CDR3 is 16 amino acids long. The V end lost 6 bases, the J end lost 0 bases, and 15 bases lay between the germline ends. Supplemented by reference TRBV2 and TRBJ1-3, the full variable domain reads EPEVTQTPSHQVTQMGQEVILRCVPISNHLYFYWYRQILGQKVEFLVSFYNNEISEKSEIFDDQFSVERPDGSNFTLKIRSTKLEDSAMYFCASRSALGPSGNTIYFGEGSWLTVV.

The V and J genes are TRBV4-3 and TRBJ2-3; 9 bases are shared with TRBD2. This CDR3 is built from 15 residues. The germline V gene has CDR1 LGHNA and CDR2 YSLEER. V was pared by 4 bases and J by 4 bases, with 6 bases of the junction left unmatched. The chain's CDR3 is CASSLLAGAADTQYF. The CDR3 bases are TGCGCCAGCAGCCTATTAGCGGGAGCCGCAGATACGCAGTATTTT.

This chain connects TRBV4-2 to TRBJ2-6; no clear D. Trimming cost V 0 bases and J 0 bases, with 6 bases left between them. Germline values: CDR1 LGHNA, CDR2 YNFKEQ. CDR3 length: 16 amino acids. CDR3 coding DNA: TGTGCCAGCAGCCAAGATTCGGTCTCTGGGGCCAACGTCCTGACTTTC. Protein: CASSQDSVSGANVLTF.

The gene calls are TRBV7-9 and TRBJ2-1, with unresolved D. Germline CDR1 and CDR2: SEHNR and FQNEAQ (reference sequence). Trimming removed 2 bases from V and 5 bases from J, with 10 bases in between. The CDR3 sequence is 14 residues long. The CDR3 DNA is TGTGCCAGCAGCTTATTCCTGGAAAACAATGAGCAGTTCTTC. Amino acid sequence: CASSLFLENNEQFF.

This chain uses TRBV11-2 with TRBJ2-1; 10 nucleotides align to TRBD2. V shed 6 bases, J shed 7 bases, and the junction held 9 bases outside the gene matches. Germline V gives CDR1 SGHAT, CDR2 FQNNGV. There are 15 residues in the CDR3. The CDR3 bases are TGTGCCAGCAGATCTTCTAGCGGGAGTGGGAATGAGCAGTTCTTC. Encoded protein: CASRSSSGSGNEQFF.

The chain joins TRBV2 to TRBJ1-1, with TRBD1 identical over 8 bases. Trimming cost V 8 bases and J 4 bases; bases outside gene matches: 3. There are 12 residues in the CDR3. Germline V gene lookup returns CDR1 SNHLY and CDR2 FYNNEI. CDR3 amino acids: CASQGTGTEAFF. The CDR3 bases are TGTGCCAGCCAGGGGACAGGCACTGAAGCTTTCTTT. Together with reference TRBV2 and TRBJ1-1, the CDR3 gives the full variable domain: EPEVTQTPSHQVTQMGQEVILRCVPISNHLYFYWYRQILGQKVEFLVSFYNNEISEKSEIFDDQFSVERPDGSNFTLKIRSTKLEDSAMYFCASQGTGTEAFFGQGTRLTVV.

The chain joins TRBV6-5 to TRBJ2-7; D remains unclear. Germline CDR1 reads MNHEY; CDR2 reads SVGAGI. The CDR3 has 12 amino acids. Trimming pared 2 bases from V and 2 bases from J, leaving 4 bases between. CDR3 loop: CASSYNAYEQYF. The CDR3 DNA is TGTGCCAGCAGTTACAACGCCTACGAGCAGTACTTC.

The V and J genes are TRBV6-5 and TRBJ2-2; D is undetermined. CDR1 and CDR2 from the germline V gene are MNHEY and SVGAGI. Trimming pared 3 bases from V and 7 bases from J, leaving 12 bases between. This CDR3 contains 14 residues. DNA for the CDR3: TGTGCCAGCAGTTATTCTCTCATTGGCGGGGAGCTGTTTTTT. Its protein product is CASSYSLIGGELFF.

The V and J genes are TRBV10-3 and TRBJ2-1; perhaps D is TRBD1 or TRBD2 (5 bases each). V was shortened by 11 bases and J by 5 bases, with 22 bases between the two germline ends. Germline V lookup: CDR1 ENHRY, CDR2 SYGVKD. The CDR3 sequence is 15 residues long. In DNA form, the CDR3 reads TGTGCCTCAAACGCGCCGGGGCTTAAGGACAATGAGCAGTTCTTC. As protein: CASNAPGLKDNEQFF.

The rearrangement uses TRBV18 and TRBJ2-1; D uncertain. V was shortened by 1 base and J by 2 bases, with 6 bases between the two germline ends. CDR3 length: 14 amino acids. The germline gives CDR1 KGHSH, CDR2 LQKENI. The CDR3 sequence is CASSPLAAYNEQFF. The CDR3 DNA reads TGTGCCAGCTCACCACTTGCGGCCTACAATGAGCAGTTCTTC.

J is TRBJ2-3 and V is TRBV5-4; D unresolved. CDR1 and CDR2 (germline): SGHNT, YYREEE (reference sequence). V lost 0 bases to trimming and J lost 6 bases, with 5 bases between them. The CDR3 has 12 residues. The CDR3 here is CASSLEADTQYF. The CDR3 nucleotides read TGTGCCAGCAGCTTGGAGGCCGATACGCAGTATTTT. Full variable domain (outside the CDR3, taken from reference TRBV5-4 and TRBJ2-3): ETGVTQSPTHLIKTRGQQVTLRCSSQSGHNTVSWYQQALGQGPQFIFQYYREEENGRGNFPPRFSGLQFPNYSSELNVNALELDDSALYLCASSLEADTQYFGPGTRLTVL.

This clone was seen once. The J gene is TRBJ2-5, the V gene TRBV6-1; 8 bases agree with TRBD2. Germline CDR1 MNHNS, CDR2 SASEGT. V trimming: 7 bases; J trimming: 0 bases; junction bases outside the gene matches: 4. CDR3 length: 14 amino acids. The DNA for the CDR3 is TGTGCCAGCAATCCTAGCGGGTACCAAGAGACCCAGTACTTC. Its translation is CASNPSGYQETQYF.

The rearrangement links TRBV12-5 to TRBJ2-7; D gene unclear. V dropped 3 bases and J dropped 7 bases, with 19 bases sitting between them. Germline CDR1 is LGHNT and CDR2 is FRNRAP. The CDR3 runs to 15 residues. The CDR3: CASGLNSHATREQYF. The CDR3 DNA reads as TGTGCTAGTGGTTTAAATAGCCACGCAACTCGAGAGCAGTACTTC.

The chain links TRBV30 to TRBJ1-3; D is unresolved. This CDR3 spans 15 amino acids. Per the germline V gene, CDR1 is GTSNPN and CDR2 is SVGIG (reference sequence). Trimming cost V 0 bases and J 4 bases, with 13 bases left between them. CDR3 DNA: TGTGCCTGGAGTGTGGGTGGAATCCGAGGAAACACCATATATTTT. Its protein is CAWSVGGIRGNTIYF.

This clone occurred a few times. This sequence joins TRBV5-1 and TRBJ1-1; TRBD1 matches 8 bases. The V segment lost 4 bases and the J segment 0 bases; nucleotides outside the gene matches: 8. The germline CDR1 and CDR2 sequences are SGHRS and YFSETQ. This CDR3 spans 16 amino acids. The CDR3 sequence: CASSTGGGWVNTEAFF. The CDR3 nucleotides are TGCGCCAGCAGCACAGGGGGAGGGTGGGTGAACACTGAAGCTTTCTTT.

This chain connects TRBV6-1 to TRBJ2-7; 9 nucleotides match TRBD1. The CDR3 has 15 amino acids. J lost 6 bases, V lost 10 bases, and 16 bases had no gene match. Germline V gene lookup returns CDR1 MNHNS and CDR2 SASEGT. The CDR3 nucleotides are TGTGCCACCAGCAGGGGGGGACAGGGTTCGTCCGAGCAGTACTTC. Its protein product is CATSRGGQGSSEQYF.

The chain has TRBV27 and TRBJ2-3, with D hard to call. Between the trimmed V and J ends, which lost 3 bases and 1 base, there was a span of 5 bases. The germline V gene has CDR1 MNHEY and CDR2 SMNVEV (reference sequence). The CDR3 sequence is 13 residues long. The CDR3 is CASSLGRTDTQYF. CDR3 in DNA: TGTGCCAGCAGTTTGGGCCGCACAGATACGCAGTATTTT.

CDR3 in amino acids: CASSVGLTDTQYF. CDR3 DNA: TGTGCCAGCAGCGTAGGCCTCACAGATACGCAGTATTTT. V and J are TRBV9 and TRBJ2-3; D remains unclear. This CDR3 region has 13 residues. Germline CDR1 is SGDLS and CDR2 is YYNGEE. V was cut by 0 bases and J by 2 bases, with 4 bases left in between.

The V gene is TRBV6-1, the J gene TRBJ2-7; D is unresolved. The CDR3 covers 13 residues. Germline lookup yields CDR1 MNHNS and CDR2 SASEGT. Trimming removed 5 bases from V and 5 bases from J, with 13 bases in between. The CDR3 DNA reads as TGTGCCAGCAGTTCCAGCTACGGAGACGAGCAGTACTTC. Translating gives CASSSSYGDEQYF.

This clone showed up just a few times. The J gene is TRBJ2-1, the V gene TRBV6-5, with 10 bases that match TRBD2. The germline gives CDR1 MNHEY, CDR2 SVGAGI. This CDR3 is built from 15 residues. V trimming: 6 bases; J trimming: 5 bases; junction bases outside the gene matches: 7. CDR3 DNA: TGTGCCAGCAGACCCCGACTAGCGGGCCACAATGAGCAGTTCTTC. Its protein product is CASRPRLAGHNEQFF.

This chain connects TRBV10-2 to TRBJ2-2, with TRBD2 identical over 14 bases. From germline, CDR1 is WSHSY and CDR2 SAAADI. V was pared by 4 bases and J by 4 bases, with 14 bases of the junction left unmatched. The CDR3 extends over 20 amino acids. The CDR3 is CASSGPRLAGGPSGTGELFF. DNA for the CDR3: TGCGCCAGCAGTGGGCCGAGACTAGCGGGAGGGCCCTCGGGCACCGGGGAGCTGTTTTTT.

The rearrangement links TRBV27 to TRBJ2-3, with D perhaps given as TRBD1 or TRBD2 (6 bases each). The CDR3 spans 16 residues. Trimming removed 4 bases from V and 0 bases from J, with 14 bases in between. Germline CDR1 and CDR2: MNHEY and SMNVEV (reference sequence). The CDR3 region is CASSSRRGTSTDTQYF. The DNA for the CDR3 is TGTGCCAGCAGTTCCCGAAGGGGGACTAGCACAGATACGCAGTATTTT.

The CDR3 DNA sequence: TGCGCCAGCAGCCAAGAAGGCCGCCATCCCCAAGAGACCCAGTACTTC. Translation: CASSQEGRHPQETQYF. The chain uses TRBV4-3 and TRBJ2-5; D ambiguous. V was clipped by 0 bases and J by 1 base, with 12 bases between them. This CDR3 is 16 amino acids long. Germline V gives CDR1 LGHNA, CDR2 YSLEER.

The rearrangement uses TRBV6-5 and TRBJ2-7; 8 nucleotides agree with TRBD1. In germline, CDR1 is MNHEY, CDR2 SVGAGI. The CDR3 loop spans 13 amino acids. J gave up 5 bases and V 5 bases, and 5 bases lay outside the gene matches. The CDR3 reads CASSDWTGNEQYF. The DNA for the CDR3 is TGTGCCAGCAGTGACTGGACAGGGAACGAGCAGTACTTC.

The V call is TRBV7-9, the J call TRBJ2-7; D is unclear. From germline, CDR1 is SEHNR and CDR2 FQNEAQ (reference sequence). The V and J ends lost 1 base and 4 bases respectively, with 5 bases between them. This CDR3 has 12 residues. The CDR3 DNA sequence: TGTGCCAGCAGCTTAGACCATTACGAGCAGTACTTC. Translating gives CASSLDHYEQYF. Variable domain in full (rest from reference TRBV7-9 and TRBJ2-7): DTGVSQNPRHKITKRGQNVTFRCDPISEHNRLYWYRQTLGQGPEFLTYFQNEAQLEKSRLLSDRFSAERPKGSFSTLEIQRTEQGDSAMYLCASSLDHYEQYFGPGTRLTVT.

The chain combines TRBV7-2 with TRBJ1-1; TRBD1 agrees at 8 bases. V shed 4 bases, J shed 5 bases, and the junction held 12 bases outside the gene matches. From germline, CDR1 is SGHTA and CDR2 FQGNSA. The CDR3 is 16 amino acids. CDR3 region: CASSSNQGALRTEAFF. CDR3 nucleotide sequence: TGTGCCAGCAGCTCCAATCAGGGGGCGCTAAGGACTGAAGCTTTCTTT.

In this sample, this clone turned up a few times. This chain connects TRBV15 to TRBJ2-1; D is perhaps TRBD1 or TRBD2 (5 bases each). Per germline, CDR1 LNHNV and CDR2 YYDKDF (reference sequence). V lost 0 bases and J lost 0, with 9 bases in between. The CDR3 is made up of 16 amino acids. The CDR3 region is CATSRDGGSSYNEQFF. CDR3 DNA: TGTGCCACCAGCAGAGATGGGGGAAGCTCCTACAATGAGCAGTTCTTC.

The CDR3 reads CASSSSFYNEQFF. As DNA, the CDR3 is TGTGCCAGCAGTTCTAGCTTCTACAATGAGCAGTTCTTC. The rearrangement joins TRBV11-2 to TRBJ2-1, with D perhaps TRBD2 (5 bases). Germline V CDR1 and CDR2: SGHAT, FQNNGV. The CDR3 covers 13 residues. V lost 6 bases, J lost 3 bases, and 9 bases lay in between.

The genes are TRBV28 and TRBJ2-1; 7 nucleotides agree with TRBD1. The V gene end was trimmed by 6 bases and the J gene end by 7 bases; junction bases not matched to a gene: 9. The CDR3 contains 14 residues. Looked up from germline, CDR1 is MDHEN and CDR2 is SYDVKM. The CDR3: CASRSRQGGNEQFF. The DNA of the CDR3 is TGTGCCAGCAGGTCCCGACAGGGCGGGAATGAGCAGTTCTTC.

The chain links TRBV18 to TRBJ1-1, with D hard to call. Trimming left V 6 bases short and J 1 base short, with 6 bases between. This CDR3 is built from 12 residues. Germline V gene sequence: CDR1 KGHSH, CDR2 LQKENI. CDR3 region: CASSPGNTEAFF. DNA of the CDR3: TGTGCCAGCTCCCCTGGGAACACTGAAGCTTTCTTT.